This TCR beta chain comes out of a study of blood T cells in healthy people across ages. General study findings and limits: More naive CD4+ cells and higher diversity were found in long-lived than in aged donors.

The authors ran a second PCR of roughly 7 to 11 cycles using a sample-barcoded 5' primer and a J-beta primer mix. TCRdb used MiXCR to reprocess the 5' RACE reads, holding one entry per CDR3 protein. This sample yields roughly 550,000 distinct CDR3 sequences, of which about 25% are seen a single time; approximately 8.7% belongs to the top ten. With V trimmed by 4 bases and J by 4 bases, 8 bases remained unmatched. CDR3 length: 16 amino acids. Germline-derived CDR1 and CDR2 are MNHEY and SVGAGI. The sample holds a few counts of this clonotype. Its antigen is not known. These data were likewise used in another study, on T cells of mothers and their children. That source reports: It was related mother-child pairs that showed slightly higher overlap than unrelated pairs, without reaching significance.

The chain employs TRBV6-5 and TRBJ2-3; the match to TRBD1 covers 10 bases. The sequence was collected from a boy between 10 and 17 years old in good health. Sequencing was performed on blood. CDR3 sequence (DNA): TGTGCCAGCAGTTTACCTCCGGGACAGGGGTCAGATACGCAGTATTTT. Amino acids: CASSLPPGQGSDTQYF.